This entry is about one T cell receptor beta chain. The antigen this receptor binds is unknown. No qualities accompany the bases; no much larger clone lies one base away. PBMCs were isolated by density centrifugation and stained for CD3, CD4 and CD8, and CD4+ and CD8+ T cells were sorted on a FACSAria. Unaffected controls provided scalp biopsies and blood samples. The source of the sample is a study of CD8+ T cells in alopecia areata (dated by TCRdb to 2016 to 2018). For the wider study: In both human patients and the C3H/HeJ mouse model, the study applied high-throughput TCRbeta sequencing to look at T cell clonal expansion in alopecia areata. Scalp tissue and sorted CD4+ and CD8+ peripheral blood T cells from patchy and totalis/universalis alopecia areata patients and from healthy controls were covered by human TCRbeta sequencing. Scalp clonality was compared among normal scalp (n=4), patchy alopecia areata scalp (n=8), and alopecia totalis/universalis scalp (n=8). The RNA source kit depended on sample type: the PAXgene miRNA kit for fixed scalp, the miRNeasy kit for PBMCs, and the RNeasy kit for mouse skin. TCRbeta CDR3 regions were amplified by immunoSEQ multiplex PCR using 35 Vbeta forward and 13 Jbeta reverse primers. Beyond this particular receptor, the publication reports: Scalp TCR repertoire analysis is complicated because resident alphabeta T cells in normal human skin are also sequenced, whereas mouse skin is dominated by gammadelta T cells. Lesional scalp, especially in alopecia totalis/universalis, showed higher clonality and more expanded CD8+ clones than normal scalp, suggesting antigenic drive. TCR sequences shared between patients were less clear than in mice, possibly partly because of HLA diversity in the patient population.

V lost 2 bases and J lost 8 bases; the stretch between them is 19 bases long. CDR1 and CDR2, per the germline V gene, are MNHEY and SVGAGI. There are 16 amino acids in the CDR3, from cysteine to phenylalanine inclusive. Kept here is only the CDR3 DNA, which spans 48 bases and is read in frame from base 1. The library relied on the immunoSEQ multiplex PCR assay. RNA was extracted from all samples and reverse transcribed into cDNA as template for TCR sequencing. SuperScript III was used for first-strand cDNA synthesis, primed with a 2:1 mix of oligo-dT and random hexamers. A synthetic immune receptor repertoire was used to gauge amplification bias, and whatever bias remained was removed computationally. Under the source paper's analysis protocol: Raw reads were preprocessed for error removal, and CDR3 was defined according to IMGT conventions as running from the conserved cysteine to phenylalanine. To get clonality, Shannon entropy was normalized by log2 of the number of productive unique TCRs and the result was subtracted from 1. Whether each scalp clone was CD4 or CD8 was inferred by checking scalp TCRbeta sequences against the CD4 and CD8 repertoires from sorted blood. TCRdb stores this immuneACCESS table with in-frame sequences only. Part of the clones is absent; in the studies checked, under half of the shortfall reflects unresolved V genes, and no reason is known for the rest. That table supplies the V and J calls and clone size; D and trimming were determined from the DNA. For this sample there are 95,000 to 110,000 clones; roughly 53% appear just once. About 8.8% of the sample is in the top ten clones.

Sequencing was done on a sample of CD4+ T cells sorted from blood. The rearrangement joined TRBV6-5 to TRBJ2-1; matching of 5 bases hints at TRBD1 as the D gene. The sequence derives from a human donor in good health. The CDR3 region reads CASSYRGRAGGHEQFF. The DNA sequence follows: TGTGCCAGCAGTTACAGGGGCCGGGCCGGTGGGCATGAGCAGTTCTTC.